These T cell receptor beta chains were read from a single sample in a study of graft-versus-host responses after intestinal transplantation. The method was immunoSEQ multiplex PCR; TCRdb's version includes in-frame clones alone and lacks a portion of them. The data show a few thousand clones, about a quarter seen once. This material consisted of alloreactive CD8+ T cells from a mixed lymphocyte reaction culture, taken before intestinal transplant. These receptors all stem from a human patient who received an intestinal transplant. Both conserved end residues are part of each CDR3. Fields, in order: clone size, J gene, D gene, V gene, CDR3 protein, CDR3 DNA. The D gene is left open where the match is weak. Expanded clones get a size class; other rows say once, few or many, or leave the size out.

NA	TRBJ2-5	TRBD2	TRBV6-5	CASSPLAAQETQYF	TGTGCCAGCAGTCCCCTAGCGGCCCAAGAGACCCAGTACTTC
NA	TRBJ2-1	NA	TRBV11-1	CASSPRTIEQFF	TGTGCCAGCAGCCCTCGGACTATTGAGCAGTTCTTC
once	TRBJ2-1	NA	TRBV27	CASTPRDYNEQFF	TGTGCCAGCACCCCTCGGGACTACAATGAGCAGTTCTTC
NA	TRBJ2-7	NA	TRBV4-3	CASSQEGGSYEQYF	TGCGCCAGCAGCCAAGAAGGGGGATCCTACGAGCAGTACTTC
NA	TRBJ2-7	TRBD2	TRBV7-9	CASSLYGLAGLNEQYF	TGTGCCAGCAGCTTATACGGGCTAGCGGGCCTTAACGAGCAGTACTTC
NA	TRBJ2-3	NA	TRBV30	CAWSVADLAGTQYF	TGTGCCTGGAGTGTAGCGGACCTCGCTGGTACGCAGTATTTT
large	TRBJ2-7	NA	TRBV27	CASSLSSTLAEQYF	TGTGCCAGCAGTTTATCCTCAACTCTAGCCGAGCAGTACTTC
few	TRBJ2-7	TRBD2	TRBV11-3	CASSVSWEGEQYF	TGTGCCAGCAGCGTGTCGTGGGAGGGGGAGCAGTACTTC
NA	TRBJ2-1	NA	TRBV5-3	CARSLIGECYNEQFF	TGTGCCAGAAGCTTGATCGGGGAGTGCTACAATGAGCAGTTCTTC
NA	TRBJ2-1	NA	TRBV11-3	CASSLPGGDEQFF	TGTGCCAGCAGCCTGCCCGGCGGGGATGAGCAGTTCTTC
few	TRBJ2-7	NA	TRBV29-1	CSVEDLRTSSYEQYF	TGCAGCGTTGAAGACCTCCGAACGAGCTCCTACGAGCAGTACTTC
NA	TRBJ2-3	NA	TRBV5-5	CASSELVTDTQYF	TGTGCCAGCAGCGAACTAGTTACAGATACGCAGTATTTT
few	TRBJ2-1	NA	TRBV28	CASSLGAGGVGQFF	TGTGCCAGCAGTTTAGGGGCCGGTGGGGTGGGGCAGTTCTTC
NA	TRBJ2-1	TRBD2	TRBV7-3	CASAITLAGALRGEQFF	TGTGCCAGCGCTATCACACTAGCGGGAGCTCTCCGCGGTGAGCAGTTCTTC
medium-sized	TRBJ2-7	NA	TRBV5-6	CASSLVGGYEQYF	TGTGCCAGCAGCTTGGTTGGGGGGTACGAGCAGTACTTC
medium-sized	TRBJ2-2	TRBD2	TRBV2	CASSEWSGSAGELFF	TGTGCCAGCAGTGAATGGAGCGGGAGCGCCGGGGAGCTGTTTTTT
NA	TRBJ1-1	NA	TRBV9	CASSPGAGWAEAFF	TGTGCCAGCAGCCCAGGGGCAGGATGGGCTGAAGCTTTCTTT
NA	TRBJ1-2	NA	TRBV11-2	CASSESQSRKTYGYTF	TGTGCCAGCAGCGAGAGCCAAAGCAGAAAGACCTATGGCTACACCTTC
NA	TRBJ2-4	NA	TRBV6-6	CASSYSGYTKNIQYF	TGTGCCAGCAGTTACTCGGGCTATACCAAAAACATTCAGTACTTC
NA	TRBJ2-1	NA	TRBV11-1	CASSDRSLSANEQFF	TGTGCCAGCAGCGACCGATCTTTATCGGCCAATGAGCAGTTCTTC
NA	TRBJ1-5	NA	TRBV2	CASSFRDTAPPQHF	TGTGCCAGCAGTTTTCGGGACACCGCTCCACCCCAGCATTTT
few	TRBJ2-7	NA	TRBV10-3	CASSYGLTYEQYF	TGTGCCAGCAGTTACGGACTTACCTACGAGCAGTACTTC
few	TRBJ2-5	NA	TRBV15	CATSRDLGLGETQYF	TGTGCCACCAGCAGAGATCTCGGGCTAGGGGAGACCCAGTACTTC
few	TRBJ1-2	NA	TRBV6-5	CASRRGWQDYGYTF	TGTGCCAGCAGACGAGGATGGCAGGACTATGGCTACACCTTC
few	TRBJ2-7	TRBD2	TRBV9	CASSVGWREYHEQYF	TGTGCCAGCAGCGTAGGGTGGCGGGAGTACCACGAGCAGTACTTC
NA	TRBJ1-3	TRBD1	TRBV10-1	CASIGGTASGNTIYF	TGCGCCAGCATCGGCGGGACAGCCTCTGGAAACACCATATATTTT
large	TRBJ2-7	TRBD2	TRBV10-3	CAISDPSGRVYEQYF	TGTGCCATCAGTGACCCTAGCGGGAGAGTCTACGAGCAGTACTTC
few	TRBJ1-1	NA	TRBV7-8	CASSLFGGTEAFF	TGTGCCAGCAGCTTATTCGGGGGCACGGAAGCTTTCTTT
large	TRBJ1-1	NA	TRBV5-4	CASSIGNVEAFF	TGTGCCAGCAGCATCGGCAATGTTGAAGCTTTCTTT
once	TRBJ2-1	TRBD2	TRBV27	CASSWTSGMVDEQFF	TGTGCCAGCAGTTGGACTAGCGGGATGGTGGATGAGCAGTTCTTC
large	TRBJ2-1	NA	TRBV6-5	CASSYSSLNEQFF	TGTGCCAGCAGTTACAGCAGCCTAAATGAGCAGTTCTTC
few	TRBJ2-6	NA	TRBV1	CTSSQGGQSSGANVLTF	TGCACCAGCAGCCAAGGGGGTCAGTCCTCCGGGGCCAACGTCCTGACTTTC
NA	TRBJ2-7	NA	TRBV29-1	CSVELQRDEQYF	TGCAGCGTTGAGTTACAGAGGGACGAGCAGTACTTC
few	TRBJ2-1	NA	TRBV7-2	CASSSPWGEASSYNEQFF	TGTGCCAGCAGCTCCCCCTGGGGCGAGGCGAGCTCCTACAATGAGCAGTTCTTC
few	TRBJ2-7	NA	TRBV6-5	CASSYSRGGEQYF	TGTGCCAGCAGTTACTCAAGGGGGGGGGAGCAGTACTTC
NA	TRBJ1-1	NA	TRBV29-1	CSVGGGSLNTEAFF	TGCAGCGTTGGAGGGGGGAGTTTGAACACTGAAGCTTTCTTT
NA	TRBJ2-1	TRBD1	TRBV5-4	CASSFIGTGVLNEQFF	TGTGCCAGCAGCTTTATCGGGACAGGGGTCCTAAATGAGCAGTTCTTC
NA	TRBJ2-1	TRBD2	TRBV27	CASSDGTSGYNEQFF	TGTGCCAGCAGTGACGGGACTAGCGGTTACAATGAGCAGTTCTTC
NA	TRBJ2-3	NA	TRBV7-7	CASSLDWTDTQYF	TGTGCCAGCAGCTTAGACTGGACAGATACGCAGTATTTT